One and the same sample provided the 21 T cell receptor beta chains below, sequenced in a study of T-cell memory formation after mild COVID-19 (dated by TCRdb to about 2021). Libraries were constructed by 5' RACE. Sequencing was carried out with an Illumina NovaSeq 6000. TCRdb reprocessed the public reads (quality trimming at Q25 with fastp, clone calling with MiXCR) and kept in-frame beta chains. Rows merge per CDR3 protein into single entries with the most common DNA and genes. The sample has 300,000 to 400,000 distinct CDR3 sequences on record, around 27% of them singletons. The ten largest clonotypes hold roughly 12% of the sample. Sequencing used PBMCs or a T cell subset sorted from them (not recorded which). These receptors came from an adult woman who had mild COVID-19 (a few samples of this study predate the infection). The sample titles of this study are shuffled in the database, so cell type and time point are left out; the donor was told from shared clones.

The V call is TRBV4-1, the J call TRBJ1-5; D gene ambiguous. The V end lost 1 base, the J end lost 6 bases, and 7 bases lay between the germline ends. Per the germline V gene, CDR1 is MGHRA and CDR2 is YSYEKL. The CDR3 totals 13 residues. Here the CDR3 reads CASSQVGFQPQHF. DNA of the CDR3: TGCGCCAGCAGCCAAGTGGGGTTTCAGCCCCAGCATTTT.

V usage is TRBV5-1 and J usage is TRBJ2-7; D perhaps matches TRBD1 (6 bases). CDR1 is SGHRS and CDR2 is YFSETQ in the germline V gene. Trimming stripped 5 bases from V and 7 bases from J, with 16 bases between. The CDR3 is made up of 13 amino acids. The CDR3 region is CASRRTDSFEQYF. The CDR3 DNA is TGCGCCAGCAGGCGGACAGATTCGTTTGAGCAGTACTTC. Full variable domain (remainder filled in from reference TRBV5-1 and TRBJ2-7): KAGVTQTPRYLIKTRGQQVTLSCSPISGHRSVSWYQQTPGQGLQFLFEYFSETQRNKGNFPGRFSGRQFSNSRSEMNVSTLELGDSALYLCASRRTDSFEQYFGPGTRLTVT.

In DNA, the CDR3 is TGCGCCAGCAGCTTGGTCCAGAGCTACGAGCAGTACTTC. Protein sequence: CASSLVQSYEQYF. The chain carries TRBV5-1 and TRBJ2-7; D call uncertain. CDR1 is SGHRS, CDR2 YFSETQ, per germline. This CDR3 is built from 13 residues. Deletions cut 0 bases from V and 3 bases from J, with 7 bases between.

This clonotype occurred a few times. The V and J genes are TRBV2 and TRBJ2-3; TRBD2 matches at 9 bases. Germline V lookup: CDR1 SNHLY, CDR2 FYNNEI. Trimming removed 3 bases from V and 3 bases from J; junction bases left unmatched: 4. CDR3 size: 15 residues. The CDR3 loop reads CASSDLAGTTDTQYF. CDR3 coding DNA: TGTGCCAGCAGTGATCTAGCGGGAACTACAGATACGCAGTATTTT.

CDR3 protein: CASSRALLVPGSNQPQHF. DNA for the CDR3: TGCGCCAGCAGCCGCGCGCTTCTAGTCCCCGGGAGCAATCAGCCCCAGCATTTT. The chain recombines TRBV4-3 with TRBJ1-5; D not certain. Germline CDR1 and CDR2: LGHNA and YSLEER. This CDR3 comprises 18 residues. V lost 4 bases, J lost 1 base, and 20 bases lay in between.

The sample holds a few counts of this clonotype. The chain has TRBV7-2 and TRBJ2-1; 7 bases fit TRBD2. Germline values: CDR1 SGHTA, CDR2 FQGNSA. This CDR3 has 17 residues. V shed 2 bases, J shed 5 bases, and the junction held 12 bases outside the gene matches. CDR3 coding DNA: TGTGCCAGCAGCTTATGGGCCTCGAGCGGGACCAACAATGAGCAGTTCTTC. Protein product: CASSLWASSGTNNEQFF.

This clonotype has ten or more counts. The rearrangement joins TRBV25-1 to TRBJ2-2, with 10 nucleotides matching TRBD2. This CDR3 has 16 residues. Looked up from germline, CDR1 is MGHDK and CDR2 is SYGVNS. The junction had 8 bases not matched to a gene; V was cut back by 6 bases and J by 4 bases. The CDR3 loop is CASSNPGLAFTGELFF. CDR3 DNA sequence: TGTGCCAGCAGCAACCCGGGACTAGCGTTCACCGGGGAGCTGTTTTTT.

The chain links TRBV5-1 to TRBJ2-3; TRBD1 matches 7 bases. With 4 bases clipped from V and 4 bases from J, the junction kept 12 bases outside the gene matches. Germline values: CDR1 SGHRS, CDR2 YFSETQ. This CDR3 contains 16 residues. In nucleotides, the CDR3 is TGCGCCAGCAGCCTTCCGACAGGGTCAGGAGCAGATACGCAGTATTTT. Translated: CASSLPTGSGADTQYF.

J is TRBJ2-3 and V is TRBV4-1; D is unresolved. From germline, CDR1 is MGHRA and CDR2 YSYEKL. The CDR3 is made up of 16 amino acids. V was clipped by 3 bases and J by 0 bases, with 13 bases between them. The CDR3 loop is CASSHDDRRSTDTQYF. The CDR3 DNA reads TGCGCCAGCAGCCACGACGACCGACGTAGCACAGATACGCAGTATTTT.

This clonotype was observed a handful of times. V gene TRBV5-1 combines with J gene TRBJ2-3; D possibly matches TRBD1 or TRBD2 (5 bases each). Per germline, CDR1 SGHRS and CDR2 YFSETQ. The CDR3 length is 15 residues. V dropped 4 bases and J dropped 3 bases, with 15 bases sitting between them. Here the CDR3 DNA reads TGCGCCAGCAGCCGGGGCCCGGCAGGGACAGATACGCAGTATTTT. Its translation: CASSRGPAGTDTQYF.

This clonotype was recorded a few times. This chain uses TRBV6-2 or TRBV6-3 with TRBJ2-1; 10 bases map to TRBD2. Germline V CDR1 and CDR2: MNHEY, SVGEGT. V was clipped by 6 bases and J by 4 bases; unmatched bases: 6. CDR3 length: 15 residues. In DNA, the CDR3 is TGTGCCAGCAGGGCGAGCGGGGGGGCATACAATGAGCAGTTCTTC. This codes for CASRASGGAYNEQFF.

This clonotype was recorded a few times. This chain connects TRBV7-6 to TRBJ2-7; D remains ambiguous. In germline, CDR1 is SGHVS, CDR2 FNYEAQ. CDR3 size: 15 residues. The V end was cut by 0 bases, the J end by 3 bases, with 12 bases between. In DNA, the CDR3 is TGTGCCAGCAGCTTAGCGTTTGGCCGAGACTACGAGCAGTACTTC. It is translated as CASSLAFGRDYEQYF.

This clonotype came up a few times. The J gene is TRBJ2-1, the V gene TRBV6-2 or TRBV6-3; D unresolved. This CDR3 region has 14 residues. Germline loops: CDR1 MNHEY, CDR2 SVGEGT. The ends were cut back, 0 bases at V and 4 bases at J, with 7 bases in the middle. CDR3 coding DNA: TGTGCCAGCAGTTACTCGATGGGTTACAATGAGCAGTTCTTC. This encodes CASSYSMGYNEQFF.

V and J are TRBV27 and TRBJ1-2; TRBD1 aligns across 7 bases. The germline V gene encodes CDR1 MNHEY and CDR2 SMNVEV (reference sequence). The V segment lost 0 bases and the J segment 6 bases; nucleotides outside the gene matches: 4. The CDR3 contains 14 residues. The CDR3 DNA is TGTGCCAGCAGTTTATCGAGGCAGGGGGATGGCTACACCTTC. Its protein product is CASSLSRQGDGYTF.

The rearrangement links TRBV5-5 to TRBJ2-1, with TRBD2 matching over 9 bases. The V gene's germline CDR1 is SGHKS and CDR2 YYEKEE (reference sequence). Unmatched junction bases numbered 13, after V lost 4 bases and J lost 8 bases. The CDR3 is 16 residues long. The CDR3 nucleotides read TGTGCCAGCAGCCCTCCCAGGACTAGCGCTACAGATGAGCAGTTCTTC. As protein: CASSPPRTSATDEQFF.

This clonotype was seen a handful of times. V usage is TRBV4-1 and J usage is TRBJ2-7, with D possibly being TRBD2 (7 bases). Trimming took 2 bases from V and 4 from J, leaving 15 bases between them. The CDR3 has 15 residues. In germline, CDR1 is MGHRA, CDR2 YSYEKL. Here the CDR3 reads CASSQQTGGRYEQYF. The CDR3 nucleotides are TGCGCCAGCAGCCAACAGACAGGCGGGAGATACGAGCAGTACTTC.

This clonotype has more than one count but fewer than ten. V and J are TRBV13 and TRBJ2-7; 8 positions agree with TRBD2. V lost 3 bases and J lost 6; bases outside the gene matches: 7. The length of the CDR3 is 14 residues. Germline V CDR1 and CDR2: PRHDT, FYEKMQ (reference sequence). The CDR3: CASSLMTSEGEQYF. The CDR3 coding sequence is TGTGCCAGCAGCTTGATGACTAGCGAGGGCGAGCAGTACTTC.

This clonotype was detected many times. This chain connects TRBV5-1 to TRBJ2-6; either TRBD1 or TRBD2 may fit D (5 bases each). V gave up 1 base and J gave up 0 bases, with 8 bases separating them. Germline CDR1 reads SGHRS; CDR2 reads YFSETQ. This CDR3 has 16 residues. The CDR3 spells CASSLRGDSGANVLTF. The CDR3 DNA sequence: TGCGCCAGCAGCTTGAGAGGGGACTCTGGGGCCAACGTCCTGACTTTC.

The chain links TRBV11-3 to TRBJ2-1, with 11 bases aligning to TRBD2. V dropped 8 bases and J dropped 8; count of bases not matched to a gene: 11. Per germline, CDR1 SGHNT and CDR2 YENEEA. This CDR3 is built from 15 residues. The CDR3 sequence is CASSSGTSGLHEQFF. The CDR3 DNA reads as TGTGCCAGCTCTTCCGGGACTAGCGGACTACATGAGCAGTTCTTC.

The table lists this clonotype with a few counts. The chain joins TRBV7-9 to TRBJ1-6; D is undetermined. CDR1 SEHNR and CDR2 FQNEAQ come from the germline V gene (reference sequence). Deletions cut 5 bases from V and 3 bases from J, with 2 bases between. The CDR3 contains 12 residues. The chain's CDR3 is CASSDYNSPLHF. Written as DNA, the CDR3 is TGTGCCAGCAGCGACTATAATTCACCCCTCCACTTT. Based on the CDR3 plus reference TRBV7-9 and TRBJ1-6, the full variable domain is DTGVSQNPRHKITKRGQNVTFRCDPISEHNRLYWYRQTLGQGPEFLTYFQNEAQLEKSRLLSDRFSAERPKGSFSTLEIQRTEQGDSAMYLCASSDYNSPLHFGNGTRLTVT.

The rearrangement uses TRBV7-2 and TRBJ2-5; D is perhaps TRBD2 (5 bases). Germline assignment: CDR1 SGHTA and CDR2 FQGNSA. The CDR3 runs to 14 residues. The ends were cut back, 5 bases at V and 7 bases at J, with 17 bases in the middle. In nucleotides, the CDR3 is TGTGCCAGCAGCCCCTCTAGCCCCTTAGGGACCCAGTACTTC. Encoded protein: CASSPSSPLGTQYF.